A single sample gave rise to the 25 T cell receptor beta chains below, sequenced in a study of CD8+ T cells in alopecia areata. Investigators isolated RNA and reverse transcribed it into cDNA to act as the sequencing template. Data came from immunoSEQ multiplex PCR; TCRdb stores just in-frame clones and leaves some out. This sample has 110,000 or so clones, with around two fifths found just once. The sequenced sample was CD4+ T cells sorted from blood. Source of these receptors: a human donor with alopecia areata.

A few counts support this clone. This sequence joins TRBV7-2 and TRBJ2-7; TRBD1 matches 7 bases. This CDR3 has 15 amino acids. The V and J ends lost 5 bases and 2 bases, in that order; junction bases with no gene match: 9. CDR1 SGHTA and CDR2 FQGNSA come from the germline V gene. Written as DNA, the CDR3 is TGTGCCAGCAGCCGGGACAGCACCGGGACCTACGAGCAGTACTTC. Translation gives CASSRDSTGTYEQYF.

This clone was picked up a small number of times. The chain is built from TRBV29-1 and TRBJ2-6; TRBD1 might be the D (6 bases). V lost 6 bases, J lost 0 bases, and 12 bases lay in between. The length of the CDR3 is 15 residues. Germline loops: CDR1 SQVTM, CDR2 ANQGSEA. CDR3 DNA: TGCAGCGTGGACACAGGGTTCTCTGGGGCCAACGTCCTGACTTTC. Its translation is CSVDTGFSGANVLTF.

V gene TRBV29-1 combines with J gene TRBJ1-2, with D tentatively TRBD1 (6 bases). Trimming pared 7 bases from V and 3 bases from J, leaving 15 bases between. The CDR3 contains 13 residues. CDR1 SQVTM and CDR2 ANQGSEA come from the germline V gene. CDR3 in amino acids: CSARDKAYYGYTF. DNA of the CDR3: TGCAGCGCCCGGGACAAAGCTTACTATGGCTACACCTTC. The whole variable domain, remainder taken from reference TRBV29-1 and TRBJ1-2, is SAVISQKPSRDICQRGTSLTIQCQVDSQVTMMFWYRQQPGQSLTLIATANQGSEATYESGFVIDKFPISRPNLTFSTLTVSNMSPEDSSIYLCSARDKAYYGYTFGSGTRLTVV.

This clone was found a few times. The chain joins TRBV7-9 to TRBJ2-5; D is uncertain. Gene TRBJ2-7 matches the end of the DNA better, so the J call may be wrong. The CDR3 length is 13 residues. Germline V gives CDR1 SEHNR, CDR2 FQNEAQ (reference sequence). The CDR3 DNA is TGTGCCAGCAGCTTAGAAGACCCCTACGAGCAGTACTTC. Translating it yields CASSLEDPYEQYF.

The chain carries TRBV6-5 and TRBJ2-7; no clear D gene. Germline V gives CDR1 MNHEY, CDR2 SVGAGI. Between the trimmed V and J ends, which lost 0 bases and 3 bases, there was a span of 12 bases. CDR3 length equals 15 residues. In nucleotides, the CDR3 is TGTGCCAGCAGTTACTCCTCCCGGCGTCGCTACGAGCAGTACTTC. Encoded protein: CASSYSSRRRYEQYF.

The rearrangement uses TRBV6-5 and TRBJ2-5; D is possibly TRBD2 (5 bases). The CDR3 is 14 amino acids. The V end was cut by 0 bases, the J end by 3 bases, with 8 bases between. In germline, CDR1 is MNHEY, CDR2 SVGAGI. CDR3 region: CASSYSRGKETQYF. The CDR3 DNA reads as TGTGCCAGCAGTTACTCCCGAGGGAAAGAGACCCAGTACTTC.

This clone has just one count. This rearrangement joins TRBV30 to TRBJ2-6; D unclear. V lost 3 bases and J lost 0, with 9 bases in between. The CDR3 spans 15 residues. The V gene's germline CDR1 is GTSNPN and CDR2 SVGIG (reference sequence). The CDR3 DNA reads as TGTGCCTGGAGGATGAAAAGCTCTGGGGCCAACGTCCTGACTTTC. Its protein product is CAWRMKSSGANVLTF.

Here the CDR3 DNA reads TGTGCCACCAGCGCCCATCAAGAGACCCAGTACTTC. It is translated as CATSAHQETQYF. This rearrangement joins TRBV15 to TRBJ2-5; no clear D. The CDR3 is 12 amino acids. Trimming stripped 5 bases from V and 2 bases from J, with 6 bases between. Germline V CDR1 and CDR2: LNHNV, YYDKDF (reference sequence). The variable domain in full, completed from reference TRBV15 and TRBJ2-5, reads DAMVIQNPRYQVTQFGKPVTLSCSQTLNHNVMYWYQQKSSQAPKLLFHYYDKDFNNEADTPDNFQSRRPNTSFCFLDIRSPGLGDTAMYLCATSAHQETQYFGPGTRLLVL.

This chain connects TRBV6-1 to TRBJ2-7; 9 nucleotides line up with TRBD1. Looked up from germline, CDR1 is MNHNS and CDR2 is SASEGT. With V trimmed by 3 bases and J by 2 bases, 5 bases remained unmatched. The CDR3 contains 15 residues. The CDR3 sequence: CASSDTGTGTYEQYF. CDR3 bases: TGTGCCAGCAGTGACACCGGGACAGGGACCTACGAGCAGTACTTC.

Judged by abundance, this clone is medium-sized. This chain uses TRBV11-2 with TRBJ1-1; D unclear. This CDR3 is 12 amino acids long. The germline CDR1 and CDR2 sequences are SGHAT and FQNNGV. V shed 5 bases and J shed 1 base, with 5 bases lying between them. CDR3: CASSVQNTEAFF. The CDR3 nucleotides read TGTGCCAGCAGCGTTCAGAACACTGAAGCTTTCTTT. Drawing the rest from reference TRBV11-2 and TRBJ1-1, the complete variable domain is EAGVAQSPRYKIIEKRQSVAFWCNPISGHATLYWYQQILGQGPKLLIQFQNNGVVDDSQLPKDRFSAERLKGVDSTLKIQPAKLEDSAVYLCASSVQNTEAFFGQGTRLTVV.

The V and J genes are TRBV28 and TRBJ2-7; 11 bases are shared with TRBD1. The CDR3 spans 15 residues. V lost 10 bases and J lost 9; bases outside the gene matches: 17. The V gene's germline CDR1 is MDHEN and CDR2 SYDVKM. The CDR3 reads CATQMRTGGLFGQYF. The CDR3 region has the DNA TGTGCCACCCAGATGAGGACAGGGGGCTTATTTGGGCAGTACTTC.

J is TRBJ1-5 and V is TRBV30; possibly TRBD1 for D (5 bases). The ends were cut back, 5 bases at V and 9 bases at J, with 17 bases in the middle. The CDR3 has 13 residues. The germline V gene has CDR1 GTSNPN and CDR2 SVGIG (reference sequence). DNA for the CDR3: TGTGCCTGGGGCAGACAGTCATCAACGCCCCAGCATTTT. This codes for CAWGRQSSTPQHF. Full variable domain (rest looked up from reference TRBV30 and TRBJ1-5): SQTIHQWPATLVQPVGSPLSLECTVEGTSNPNLYWYRQAAGRGLQLLFYSVGIGQISSEVPQNLSASRPQDRQFILSSKKLLLSDSGFYLCAWGRQSSTPQHFGDGTRLSIL.

This clone was observed a few times. The gene calls are TRBV29-1 and TRBJ2-5; D perhaps matches TRBD1 (6 bases). The CDR3 spans 13 residues. Trimming removed 6 bases at V and 5 bases at J, with 16 bases between. Germline lookup yields CDR1 SQVTM and CDR2 ANQGSEA. DNA of the CDR3: TGCAGCGTCGCCGTTGGGGGCAGGGAGACCCAGTACTTC. Amino acid sequence: CSVAVGGRETQYF.

The CDR3 sequence: CRVPMGVKQYF. For the CDR3, the DNA is TGCAGGGTCCCTATGGGGGTAAAGCAGTATTTT. V and J are TRBV20-1 and TRBJ2-3; D tentatively reads TRBD1 or TRBD2 (5 bases each). The CDR3 consists of 11 residues. Germline V gene data show CDR1 as DFQATT and CDR2 as SNEGSKA (reference sequence).

V is TRBV29-1 and J is TRBJ2-2, with D perhaps matching TRBD2 (6 bases). The CDR3 covers 15 residues. Trimming removed 3 bases at V and 4 bases at J, with 15 bases between. Germline V gives CDR1 SQVTM, CDR2 ANQGSEA. CDR3 sequence: CSVEDGRRGTGELFF. The DNA of the CDR3 is TGCAGCGTTGAGGACGGGAGACGGGGCACCGGGGAGCTGTTTTTT.

About this clone: This CDR3 is also generated by other DNA sequences in the sample. The chain joins TRBV29-1 to TRBJ2-7, with D unclear. V lost 4 bases to trimming and J lost 4 bases, with 5 bases between them. This CDR3 has 10 residues. The germline gives CDR1 SQVTM, CDR2 ANQGSEA. This CDR3 reads CSVGDYEQYF. The DNA for the CDR3 is TGCAGCGTTGGAGATTACGAGCAGTACTTC.

This clone was seen only a few times. The genes are TRBV29-1 and TRBJ2-1; D gene uncertain. Looked up from germline, CDR1 is SQVTM and CDR2 is ANQGSEA. Trimming left V 7 bases short and J 6 bases short, with 13 bases between. This CDR3 is 12 amino acids long. CDR3 protein: CSADKFTNEQFF. CDR3 DNA: TGCAGCGCAGACAAATTTACCAATGAGCAGTTCTTC.

This clone showed up just a few times. The chain couples TRBV5-4 to TRBJ1-5; D perhaps matches TRBD1 (5 bases). Looked up from germline, CDR1 is SGHNT and CDR2 is YYREEE (reference sequence). The CDR3 extends over 13 amino acids. Trimming removed 4 bases from V and 7 bases from J, with 12 bases in between. The CDR3 nucleotides are TGTGCCAGCAGCCCTGGGAGGGGACAGCCCCAGCATTTT. This encodes CASSPGRGQPQHF.

This clone was observed a handful of times. This chain links TRBV2 with TRBJ2-1, with D maybe TRBD2 (6 bases). Germline V gene lookup returns CDR1 SNHLY and CDR2 FYNNEI. The CDR3 length is 13 residues. Trimming took off 4 bases at V and 9 bases at J, with 13 bases between the two ends. CDR3 coding DNA: TGTGCCAGCAGTGTGCAGGACTATGGTGAGCAGTTCTTC. Translation gives CASSVQDYGEQFF.

The CDR3 is CASSPRSPTYEQYF. CDR3 DNA: TGTGCCAGCAGCCCTCGCAGCCCGACCTACGAGCAGTACTTC. The J gene is TRBJ2-7, the V gene TRBV6-6; D call uncertain. Germline V gene lookup returns CDR1 MNHNY and CDR2 SVGAGI (reference sequence). V dropped 6 bases and J dropped 2 bases, with 14 bases sitting between them. CDR3 length: 14 amino acids.

In its sample, this clone was seen a few times. The chain joins TRBV5-4 to TRBJ2-3; 12 bases match TRBD2. J was trimmed by 4 bases and V by 3 bases; bases with no gene match: 3. This CDR3 has 15 residues. Germline-derived CDR1 and CDR2 are SGHNT and YYREEE (reference sequence). The CDR3 spells CASSSGLAGPDTQYF. In nucleotides, the CDR3 is TGTGCCAGCAGCTCAGGACTAGCGGGACCAGATACGCAGTATTTT.

This chain links TRBV6-5 with TRBJ1-4, with D perhaps matching TRBD1 (6 bases). Deletions cut 5 bases from V and 13 bases from J, with 14 bases between. This CDR3 has 12 amino acids. Germline CDR1 and CDR2: MNHEY and SVGAGI. CDR3 nucleotides: TGTGCCAGCAGTCCCGACAGGCGGGGACTGTTTTTT. Encoded protein: CASSPDRRGLFF.

This clone was picked up a small number of times. This chain uses TRBV9 with TRBJ2-7, with 11 bases that match TRBD2. The CDR3 extends over 15 amino acids. The ends lost 4 bases at V and 5 bases at J; junction bases unmatched: 8. Germline lookup yields CDR1 SGDLS and CDR2 YYNGEE. This CDR3 is CASSPHSGRGDEQYF. The CDR3 nucleotides read TGTGCCAGCAGCCCACATAGCGGGAGGGGCGACGAGCAGTACTTC.

This clone was seen a handful of times. This chain links TRBV7-9 with TRBJ2-7; D is unresolved. Per germline, CDR1 SEHNR and CDR2 FQNEAQ (reference sequence). V was shortened by 2 bases and J by 5 bases, with 10 bases between the two germline ends. The CDR3 consists of 13 residues. CDR3 protein: CASSLKQVDEQYF. For the CDR3, the DNA is TGTGCCAGCAGCTTAAAGCAGGTGGACGAGCAGTACTTC.

The chain uses TRBV29-1 and TRBJ1-2; 11 nucleotides align to TRBD1. The trim removed 6 bases at V and 4 bases at J, leaving 10 bases unmatched. Germline V CDR1 and CDR2: SQVTM, ANQGSEA. CDR3 length equals 15 residues. In DNA form, the CDR3 reads TGCAGCGTCGTATCCGGGACAGGGGGTCCCTATGGCTACACCTTC. Residues: CSVVSGTGGPYGYTF. Full variable domain (remainder filled in from reference TRBV29-1 and TRBJ1-2): SAVISQKPSRDICQRGTSLTIQCQVDSQVTMMFWYRQQPGQSLTLIATANQGSEATYESGFVIDKFPISRPNLTFSTLTVSNMSPEDSSIYLCSVVSGTGGPYGYTFGSGTRLTVV.